The 14 T cell receptor beta chains below come from one sample, sequenced in a study of T cells in Graves' hyperthyroidism and ophthalmopathy. The investigators amplified TCR beta CDR3 regions from RNA transcripts. The primer set for the first-round RT-PCR of the TCR CDR3 was HTBI. TCRdb reanalysed the multiplex PCR reads using MiXCR and keeps one entry per CDR3 protein. This repertoire shows over 350,000 distinct CDR3 sequences, roughly an eighth found once; its top ten account for under 30%. Sequencing was done on a sample of blood. These TCRs come from a man aged 45-65 years with Graves' ophthalmopathy.

The chain is built from TRBV3-1 and TRBJ2-2, with D possibly being TRBD1 (6 bases). Trimming stripped 3 bases from V and 6 bases from J, with 11 bases between. The CDR3 totals 14 residues. Germline CDR1 and CDR2: LGHDT and YNNKEL (reference sequence). Here the CDR3 DNA reads TGTGCCAGCAGCCACTTACAGGGCTCCGGGGAGCTGTTTTTT. It specifies CASSHLQGSGELFF.

This clonotype appeared many times. The rearrangement uses TRBV20-1 and TRBJ2-5; the D gene is possibly TRBD1 (6 bases). The ends were cut back, 0 bases at V and 5 bases at J, with 13 bases in the middle. Germline CDR1 reads DFQATT; CDR2 reads SNEGSKA (reference sequence). This CDR3 has 14 amino acids. The DNA for the CDR3 is TGCAGTGCTAGAGATTTAGGGGGTGAGGAGACCCAGTACTTC. Its translation: CSARDLGGEETQYF.

The rearrangement joins TRBV6-1 to TRBJ2-2, with D maybe TRBD2 (6 bases). V lost 7 bases, J lost 6 bases, and 12 bases lay in between. Germline values: CDR1 MNHNS, CDR2 SASEGT. The CDR3 consists of 13 residues. CDR3 loop: CASTLLAAGELFF. CDR3 DNA: TGTGCCAGCACCCTACTAGCTGCCGGGGAGCTGTTTTTT.

This chain connects TRBV20-1 to TRBJ2-3, with D hard to call. The CDR3 runs to 14 residues. Germline V gives CDR1 DFQATT, CDR2 SNEGSKA (reference sequence). Written as DNA, the CDR3 is TGCAGCAGCTCCGGGCTAACTAGCACAGATACGCAGTATTTT. Its protein product is CSSSGLTSTDTQYF.

This clonotype was found many times. The chain combines TRBV11-2 with TRBJ1-4, with 10 nucleotides matching TRBD1. Trimming cost V 6 bases and J 3 bases; bases outside gene matches: 4. This CDR3 spans 15 amino acids. Germline V gives CDR1 SGHAT, CDR2 FQNNGV. The CDR3: CASRRQGAANEKLFF. In DNA form, the CDR3 reads TGTGCCAGCAGGAGACAGGGGGCTGCTAATGAAAAACTGTTTTTT.

The chain is built from TRBV10-3 and TRBJ2-1; no definite D call. There are 16 residues in the CDR3. Germline V CDR1 and CDR2: ENHRY, SYGVKD. Trimming removed 7 bases from V and 1 base from J, with 17 bases in between. The CDR3 sequence is CAINSKGIRSYNEQFF. Here the CDR3 DNA reads TGTGCCATCAATAGTAAGGGCATCCGGTCCTACAATGAGCAGTTCTTC.

This clonotype was seen many times. V usage is TRBV5-1 and J usage is TRBJ2-5; D gene unclear. V was trimmed by 4 bases and J by 1 base, leaving 11 bases between them. CDR1 and CDR2 (germline): SGHRS, YFSETQ. The CDR3 spans 14 residues. In DNA, the CDR3 is TGCGCCAGCAGCCCCAGTGCGTCCCAAGAGACCCAGTACTTC. Its translation is CASSPSASQETQYF.

CDR3 region: CAISRNGERAETQYF. The CDR3 DNA reads as TGTGCCATCAGTAGGAATGGGGAAAGGGCAGAGACCCAGTACTTC. The J gene is TRBJ2-5, the V gene TRBV10-3; D call uncertain. Germline assignment: CDR1 ENHRY and CDR2 SYGVKD. V gave up 5 bases and J gave up 4 bases, with 17 bases separating them. This CDR3 contains 15 residues.

In its sample, this clonotype was seen a few times. This chain connects TRBV6-1 to TRBJ2-1; weak D call: TRBD1 (7 bases). CDR1 is MNHNS, CDR2 SASEGT, per germline. This CDR3 is 17 amino acids long. The germline V and J ends were trimmed by 5 bases and 7 bases, with 24 bases remaining between them. In DNA form, the CDR3 reads TGTGCCAGCAGTCTTCAGAGCGGGCCAGGGGGTTCGAATGAGCAGTTCTTC. Its translation is CASSLQSGPGGSNEQFF.

This clonotype appeared a few times. This chain links TRBV7-8 with TRBJ2-2; the D gene could be TRBD1 or TRBD2 (5 bases each). Trimming removed 4 bases at V and 5 bases at J, with 20 bases between. CDR1 is SGHVS, CDR2 FQNEAQ, per germline. The CDR3 has 17 amino acids. The DNA for the CDR3 is TGTGCCAGCAGCTGGAGGCAGGGTACGGTCCGGACCGGGGAGCTGTTTTTT. It yields the protein CASSWRQGTVRTGELFF.

This chain links TRBV6-5 with TRBJ1-5; D unclear. Germline-derived CDR1 and CDR2 are MNHEY and SVGAGI. This CDR3 contains 15 residues. V lost 2 bases, J lost 3 bases, and 11 bases lay in between. Written as DNA, the CDR3 is TGTGCCAGCAGTTACGACACAACTATCAATCAGCCCCAGCATTTT. Its translation is CASSYDTTINQPQHF.

This clonotype came up a few times. The CDR3 coding sequence is TGTGCCAGTAGGGTACAGGGGGCGATCACTGAAGCTTTCTTT. This sequence encodes CASRVQGAITEAFF. The chain recombines TRBV19 with TRBJ1-1; TRBD1 aligns across 9 bases. V lost 6 bases, J lost 4 bases, and 6 bases stayed unmatched. The CDR3 length is 14 residues. Germline-derived CDR1 and CDR2 are LNHDA and SQIVND (reference sequence).

This clonotype was seen ten or more times. This chain uses TRBV6-1 with TRBJ2-7; TRBD2 matches 7 bases. V was clipped by 3 bases and J by 7 bases; unmatched bases: 15. This CDR3 has 16 residues. The germline CDR1 and CDR2 sequences are MNHNS and SASEGT. The CDR3: CASSDPGRVPGWEQYF. DNA for the CDR3: TGTGCCAGCAGTGACCCTGGGAGGGTTCCGGGGTGGGAGCAGTACTTC.

There are a few counts of this clonotype. The rearrangement links TRBV12-3 or TRBV12-4 to TRBJ2-7; 8 bases are a match to TRBD2. After removal of 6 bases from V and 4 bases from J, the junction contained 11 bases not matched to a gene. There are 15 residues in the CDR3. The DNA for the CDR3 is TGTGCCAGCAGCCCGGGAGGGGCAGGGTTATACGAGCAGTACTTC. It is translated as CASSPGGAGLYEQYF.